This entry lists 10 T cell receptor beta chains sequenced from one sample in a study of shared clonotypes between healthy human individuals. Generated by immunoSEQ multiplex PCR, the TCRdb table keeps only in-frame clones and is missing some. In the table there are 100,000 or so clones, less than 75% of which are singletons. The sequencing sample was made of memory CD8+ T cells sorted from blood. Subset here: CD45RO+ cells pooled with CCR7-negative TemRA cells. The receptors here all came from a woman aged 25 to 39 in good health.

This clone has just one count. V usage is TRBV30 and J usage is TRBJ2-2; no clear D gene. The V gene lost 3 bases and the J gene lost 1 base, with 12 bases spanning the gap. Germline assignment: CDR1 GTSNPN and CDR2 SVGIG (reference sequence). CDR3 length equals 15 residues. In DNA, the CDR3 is TGTGCCTGGAGCTTAGGCCTTGAGAACACCGGGGAGCTGTTTTTT. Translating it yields CAWSLGLENTGELFF.

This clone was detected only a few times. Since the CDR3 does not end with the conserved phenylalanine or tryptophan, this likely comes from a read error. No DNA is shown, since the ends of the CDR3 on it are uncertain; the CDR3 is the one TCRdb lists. CDR3 in amino acids: CSARDKSVPVV. This chain connects TRBV20-1 to TRBJ1-4. Ends included, the CDR3 has 11 residues. From germline, CDR1 is DFQATT and CDR2 SNEGSKA (reference sequence).

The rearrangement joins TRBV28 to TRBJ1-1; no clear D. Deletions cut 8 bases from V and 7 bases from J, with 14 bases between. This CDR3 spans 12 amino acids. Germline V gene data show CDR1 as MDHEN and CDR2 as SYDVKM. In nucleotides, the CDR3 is TGTGCCAGCGGGATCGGCATTATTGAAGCTTTCTTT. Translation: CASGIGIIEAFF.

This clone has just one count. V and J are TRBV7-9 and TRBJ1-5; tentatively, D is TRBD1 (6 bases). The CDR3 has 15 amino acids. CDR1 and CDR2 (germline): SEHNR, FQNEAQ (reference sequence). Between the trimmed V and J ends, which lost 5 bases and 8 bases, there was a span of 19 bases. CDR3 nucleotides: TGTGCCAGCAGCCAAGGGGGGGTGGCAGGGAAGCCCCAGCATTTT. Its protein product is CASSQGGVAGKPQHF.

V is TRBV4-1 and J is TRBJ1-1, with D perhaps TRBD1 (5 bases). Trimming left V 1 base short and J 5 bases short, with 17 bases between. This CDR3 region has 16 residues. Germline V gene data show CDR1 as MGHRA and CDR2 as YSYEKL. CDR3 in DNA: TGCGCCAGCAGCCAAGTACCGGGGGAGGTAGGGACTGAAGCTTTCTTT. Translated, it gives CASSQVPGEVGTEAFF.

The CDR3 protein is CASSLMGAEQYF. The DNA of the CDR3 is TGTGCCAGCAGCTTAATGGGGGCCGAGCAGTACTTC. This sequence joins TRBV7-9 and TRBJ2-7; TRBD1 might be the D (6 bases). The V gene lost 2 bases and the J gene lost 6 bases, with 8 bases spanning the gap. The CDR3 spans 12 residues. Germline CDR1 and CDR2: SEHNR and FQNEAQ (reference sequence).

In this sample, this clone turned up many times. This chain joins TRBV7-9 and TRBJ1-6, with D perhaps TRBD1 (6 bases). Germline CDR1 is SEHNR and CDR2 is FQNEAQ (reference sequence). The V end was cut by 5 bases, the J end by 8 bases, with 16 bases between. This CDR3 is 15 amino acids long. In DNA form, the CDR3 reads TGTGCCAGCAGCACAACAGGGAGTACGGATTCACCCCTCCACTTT. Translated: CASSTTGSTDSPLHF.

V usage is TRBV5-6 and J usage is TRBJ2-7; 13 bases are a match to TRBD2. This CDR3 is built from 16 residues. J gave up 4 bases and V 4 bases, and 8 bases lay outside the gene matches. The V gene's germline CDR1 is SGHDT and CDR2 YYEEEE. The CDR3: CASSLGTSGIKYEQYF. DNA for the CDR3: TGTGCCAGCAGCCTGGGGACTAGCGGGATAAAGTACGAGCAGTACTTC. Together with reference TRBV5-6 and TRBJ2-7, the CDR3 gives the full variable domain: DAGVTQSPTHLIKTRGQQVTLRCSPKSGHDTVSWYQQALGQGPQFIFQYYEEEERQRGNFPDRFSGHQFPNYSSELNVNALLLGDSALYLCASSLGTSGIKYEQYFGPGTRLTVT.

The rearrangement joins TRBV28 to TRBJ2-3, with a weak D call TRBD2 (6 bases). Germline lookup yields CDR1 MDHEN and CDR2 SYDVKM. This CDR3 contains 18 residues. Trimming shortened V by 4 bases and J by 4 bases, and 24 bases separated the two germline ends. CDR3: CASSSHPSGRGWADTQYF. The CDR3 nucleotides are TGTGCCAGCAGTTCCCACCCCTCCGGACGGGGGTGGGCAGATACGCAGTATTTT.

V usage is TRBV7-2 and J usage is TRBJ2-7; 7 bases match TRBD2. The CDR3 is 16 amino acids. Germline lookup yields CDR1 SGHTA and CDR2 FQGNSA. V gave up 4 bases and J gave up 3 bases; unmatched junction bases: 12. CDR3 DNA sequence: TGTGCCAGCAGCTCGCCCGGGCGGGAGATTGTCTACGAGCAGTACTTC. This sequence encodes CASSSPGREIVYEQYF.